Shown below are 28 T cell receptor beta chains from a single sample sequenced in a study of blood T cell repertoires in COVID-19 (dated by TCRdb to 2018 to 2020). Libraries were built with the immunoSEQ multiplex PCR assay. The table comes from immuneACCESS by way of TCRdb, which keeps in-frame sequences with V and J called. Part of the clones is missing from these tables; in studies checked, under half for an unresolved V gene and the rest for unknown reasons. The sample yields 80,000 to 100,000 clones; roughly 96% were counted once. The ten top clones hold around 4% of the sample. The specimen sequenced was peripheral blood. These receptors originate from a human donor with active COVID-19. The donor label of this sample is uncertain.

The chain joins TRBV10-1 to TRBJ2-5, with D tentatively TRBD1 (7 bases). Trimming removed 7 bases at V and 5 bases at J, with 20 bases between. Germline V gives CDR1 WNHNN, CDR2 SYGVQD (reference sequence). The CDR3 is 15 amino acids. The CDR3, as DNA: TGCGCCAGCAAGGACAGGTCGTATCGGGGGGAGACCCAGTACTTC. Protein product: CASKDRSYRGETQYF.

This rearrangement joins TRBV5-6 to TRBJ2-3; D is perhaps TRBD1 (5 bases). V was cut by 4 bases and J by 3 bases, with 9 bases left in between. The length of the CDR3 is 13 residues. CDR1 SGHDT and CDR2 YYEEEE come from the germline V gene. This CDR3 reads CASSIRVTDTQYF. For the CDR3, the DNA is TGTGCCAGCAGCATCAGGGTTACAGATACGCAGTATTTT.

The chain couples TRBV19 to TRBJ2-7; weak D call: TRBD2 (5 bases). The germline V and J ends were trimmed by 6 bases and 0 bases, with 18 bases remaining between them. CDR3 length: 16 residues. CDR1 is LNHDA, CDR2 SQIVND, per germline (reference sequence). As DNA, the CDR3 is TGTGCCAGTAGCCAATCCTCGTCGGGGTTCTCCTACGAGCAGTACTTC. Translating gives CASSQSSSGFSYEQYF.

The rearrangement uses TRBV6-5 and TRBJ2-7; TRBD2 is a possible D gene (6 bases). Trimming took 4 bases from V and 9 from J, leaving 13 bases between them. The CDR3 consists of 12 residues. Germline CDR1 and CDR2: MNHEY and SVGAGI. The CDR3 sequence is CASSFGPGGQYF. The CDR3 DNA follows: TGTGCCAGCAGTTTTGGGCCCGGGGGGCAGTACTTC.

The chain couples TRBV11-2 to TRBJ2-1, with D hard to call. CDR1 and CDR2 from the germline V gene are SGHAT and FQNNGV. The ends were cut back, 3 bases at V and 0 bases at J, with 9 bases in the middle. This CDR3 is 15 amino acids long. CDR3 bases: TGTGCCAGCAGCTTCGTGGGCAGCTCCTACAATGAGCAGTTCTTC. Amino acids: CASSFVGSSYNEQFF.

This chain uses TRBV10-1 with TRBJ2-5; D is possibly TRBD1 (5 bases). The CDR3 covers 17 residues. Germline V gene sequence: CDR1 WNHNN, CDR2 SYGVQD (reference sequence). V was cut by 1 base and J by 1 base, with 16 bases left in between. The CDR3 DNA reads TGCGCCAGCAGTGAGTTAGTCGCAGGGCAAATCCAAGAGACCCAGTACTTC. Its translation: CASSELVAGQIQETQYF.

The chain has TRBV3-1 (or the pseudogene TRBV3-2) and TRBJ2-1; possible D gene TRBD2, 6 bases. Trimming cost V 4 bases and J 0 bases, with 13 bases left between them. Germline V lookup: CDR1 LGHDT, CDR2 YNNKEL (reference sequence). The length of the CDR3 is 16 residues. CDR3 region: CASSPRAGSSYNEQFF. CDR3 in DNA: TGTGCCAGCAGCCCGCGTGCGGGGAGCTCCTACAATGAGCAGTTCTTC.

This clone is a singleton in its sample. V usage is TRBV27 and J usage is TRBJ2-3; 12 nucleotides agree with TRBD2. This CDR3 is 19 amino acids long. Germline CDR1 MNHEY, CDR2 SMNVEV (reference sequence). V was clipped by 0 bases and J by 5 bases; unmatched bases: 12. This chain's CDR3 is CASSLSSGNLAGGVDTQYF. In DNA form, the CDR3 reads TGTGCCAGCAGTTTATCATCAGGTAACCTAGCGGGGGGGGTAGATACGCAGTATTTT.

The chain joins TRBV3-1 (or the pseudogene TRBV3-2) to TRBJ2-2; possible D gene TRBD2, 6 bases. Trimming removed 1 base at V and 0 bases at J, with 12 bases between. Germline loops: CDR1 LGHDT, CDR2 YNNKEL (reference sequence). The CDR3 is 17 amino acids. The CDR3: CASSQAGSGPNTGELFF. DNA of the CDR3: TGTGCCAGCAGCCAAGCGGGCAGCGGGCCGAACACCGGGGAGCTGTTTTTT.

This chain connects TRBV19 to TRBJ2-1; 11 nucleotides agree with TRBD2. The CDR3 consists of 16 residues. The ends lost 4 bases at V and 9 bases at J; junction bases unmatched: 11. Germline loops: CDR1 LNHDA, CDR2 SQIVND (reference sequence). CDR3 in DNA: TGTGCCAGTAGTACGCTAGCGGGAGGCCTCACGTCTGAGCAGTTCTTC. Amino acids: CASSTLAGGLTSEQFF.

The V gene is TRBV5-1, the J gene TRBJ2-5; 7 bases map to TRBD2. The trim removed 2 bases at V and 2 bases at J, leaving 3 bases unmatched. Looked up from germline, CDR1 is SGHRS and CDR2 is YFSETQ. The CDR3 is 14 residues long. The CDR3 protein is CASSLGTNQETQYF. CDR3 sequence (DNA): TGCGCCAGCAGCTTAGGGACTAATCAAGAGACCCAGTACTTC.

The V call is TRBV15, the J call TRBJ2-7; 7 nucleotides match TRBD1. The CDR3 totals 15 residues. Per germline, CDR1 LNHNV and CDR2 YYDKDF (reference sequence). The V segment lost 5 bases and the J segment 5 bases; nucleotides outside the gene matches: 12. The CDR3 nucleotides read TGTGCCACCAGCGGTACTGACAGGGTTTTCGACGAGCAGTACTTC. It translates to CATSGTDRVFDEQYF.

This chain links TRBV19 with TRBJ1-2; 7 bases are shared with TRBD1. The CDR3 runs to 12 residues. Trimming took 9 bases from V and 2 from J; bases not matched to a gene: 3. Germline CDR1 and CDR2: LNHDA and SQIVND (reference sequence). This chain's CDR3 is CASRDRNYGYTF. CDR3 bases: TGTGCCAGCCGGGACAGAAACTATGGCTACACCTTC.

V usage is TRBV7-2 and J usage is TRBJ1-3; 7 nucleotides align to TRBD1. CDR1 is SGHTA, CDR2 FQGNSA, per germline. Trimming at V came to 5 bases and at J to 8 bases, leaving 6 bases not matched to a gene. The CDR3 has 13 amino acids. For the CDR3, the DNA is TGTGCCAGCAGCACCCGACAGGGTCACACCATATATTTT. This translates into CASSTRQGHTIYF.

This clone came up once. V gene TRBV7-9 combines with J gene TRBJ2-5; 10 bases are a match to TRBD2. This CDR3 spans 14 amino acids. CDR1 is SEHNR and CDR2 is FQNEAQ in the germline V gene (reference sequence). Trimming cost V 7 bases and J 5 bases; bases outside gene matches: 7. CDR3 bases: TGTGCCAGCAACCAAGCGGGGGGGCGGGAGACCCAGTACTTC. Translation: CASNQAGGRETQYF.

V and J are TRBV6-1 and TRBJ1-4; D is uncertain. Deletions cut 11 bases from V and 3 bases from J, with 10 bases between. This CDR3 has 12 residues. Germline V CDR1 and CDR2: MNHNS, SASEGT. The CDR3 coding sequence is TGTGCCTCAGGAGGTCCTAATGAAAAACTGTTTTTT. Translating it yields CASGGPNEKLFF.

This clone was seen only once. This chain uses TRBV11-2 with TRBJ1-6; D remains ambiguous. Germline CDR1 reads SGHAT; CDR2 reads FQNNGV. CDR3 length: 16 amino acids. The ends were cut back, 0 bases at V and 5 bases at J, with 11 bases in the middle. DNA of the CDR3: TGTGCCAGCAGCTTAGAAAGTGGCGGGAATAATTCACCCCTCCACTTT. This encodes CASSLESGGNNSPLHF.

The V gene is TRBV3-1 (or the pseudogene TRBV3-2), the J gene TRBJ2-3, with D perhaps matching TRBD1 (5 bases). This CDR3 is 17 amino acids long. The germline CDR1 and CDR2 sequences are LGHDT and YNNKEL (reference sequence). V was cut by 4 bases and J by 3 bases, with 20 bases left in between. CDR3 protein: CASSPKPRAPWTDTQYF. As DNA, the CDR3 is TGTGCCAGCAGCCCAAAACCCAGGGCCCCTTGGACAGATACGCAGTATTTT.

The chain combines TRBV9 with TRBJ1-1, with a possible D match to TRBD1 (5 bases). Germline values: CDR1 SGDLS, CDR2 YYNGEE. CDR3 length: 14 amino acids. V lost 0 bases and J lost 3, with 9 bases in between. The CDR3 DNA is TGTGCCAGCAGCGTAGCTTTCAGGGACACTGAAGCTTTCTTT. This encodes CASSVAFRDTEAFF.

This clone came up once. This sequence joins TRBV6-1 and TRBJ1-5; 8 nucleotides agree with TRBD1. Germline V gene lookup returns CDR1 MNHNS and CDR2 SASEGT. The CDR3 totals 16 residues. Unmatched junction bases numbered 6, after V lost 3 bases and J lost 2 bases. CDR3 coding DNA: TGTGCCAGCAGTGATTTAGACAGGGGACGCAATCAGCCCCAGCATTTT. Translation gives CASSDLDRGRNQPQHF.

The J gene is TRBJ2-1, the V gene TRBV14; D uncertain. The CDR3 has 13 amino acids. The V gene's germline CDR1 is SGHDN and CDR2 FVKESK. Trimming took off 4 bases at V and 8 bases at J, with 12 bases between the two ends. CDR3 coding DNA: TGTGCCAGCAGCCCCCAGCCGAGGTATGAGCAGTTCTTC. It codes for CASSPQPRYEQFF.

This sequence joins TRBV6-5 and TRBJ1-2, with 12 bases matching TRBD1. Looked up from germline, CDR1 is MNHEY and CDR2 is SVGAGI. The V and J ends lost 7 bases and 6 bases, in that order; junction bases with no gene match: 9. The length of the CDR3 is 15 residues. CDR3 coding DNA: TGTGCCAGCACTACGTGGGACAGGGGGCAGGATGGCTACACCTTC. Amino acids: CASTTWDRGQDGYTF.

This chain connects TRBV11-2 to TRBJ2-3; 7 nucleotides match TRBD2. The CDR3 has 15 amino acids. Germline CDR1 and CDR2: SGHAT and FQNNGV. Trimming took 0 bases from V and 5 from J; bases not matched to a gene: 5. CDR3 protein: CASSLEGGPEDTQYF. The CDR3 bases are TGTGCCAGCAGCTTAGAGGGAGGGCCTGAAGATACGCAGTATTTT.

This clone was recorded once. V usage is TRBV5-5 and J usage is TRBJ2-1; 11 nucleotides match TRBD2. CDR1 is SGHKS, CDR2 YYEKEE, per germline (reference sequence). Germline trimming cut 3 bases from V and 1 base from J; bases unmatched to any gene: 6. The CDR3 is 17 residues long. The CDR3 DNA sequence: TGTGCCAGCAGCTCCGGGACTAGCGGAAATTCCTACAATGAGCAGTTCTTC. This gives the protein CASSSGTSGNSYNEQFF. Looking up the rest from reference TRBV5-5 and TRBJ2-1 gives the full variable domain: DAGVTQSPTHLIKTRGQQVTLRCSPISGHKSVSWYQQVLGQGPQFIFQYYEKEERGRGNFPDRFSARQFPNYSSELNVNALLLGDSALYLCASSSGTSGNSYNEQFFGPGTRLTVL.

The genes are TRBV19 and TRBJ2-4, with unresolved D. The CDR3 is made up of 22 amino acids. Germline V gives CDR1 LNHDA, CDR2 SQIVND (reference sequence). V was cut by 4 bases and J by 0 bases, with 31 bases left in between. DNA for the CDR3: TGTGCCAGTAGTACCCGCCGTTTACTCCGTTCCACCGCTGAAGCAGCCAAAAACATTCAGTACTTC. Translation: CASSTRRLLRSTAEAAKNIQYF.

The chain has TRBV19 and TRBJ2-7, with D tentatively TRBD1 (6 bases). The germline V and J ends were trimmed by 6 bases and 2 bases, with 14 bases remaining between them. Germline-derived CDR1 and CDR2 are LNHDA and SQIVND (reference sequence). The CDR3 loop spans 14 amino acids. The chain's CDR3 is CASRGVGGTYEQYF. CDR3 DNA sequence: TGTGCCAGTAGAGGAGTAGGGGGAACCTACGAGCAGTACTTC.

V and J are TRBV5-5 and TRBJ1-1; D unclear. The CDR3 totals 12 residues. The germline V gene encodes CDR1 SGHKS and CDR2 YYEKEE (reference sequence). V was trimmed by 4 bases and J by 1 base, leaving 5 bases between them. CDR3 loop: CASSPQNTEAFF. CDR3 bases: TGTGCCAGCAGCCCACAGAACACTGAAGCTTTCTTT.

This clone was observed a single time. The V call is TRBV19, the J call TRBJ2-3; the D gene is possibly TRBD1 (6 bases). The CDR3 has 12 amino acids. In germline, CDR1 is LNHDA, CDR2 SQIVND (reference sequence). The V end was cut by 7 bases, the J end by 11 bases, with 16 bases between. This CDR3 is CASNEGEGEQYF. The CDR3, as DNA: TGTGCCAGTAACGAGGGGGAAGGCGAGCAGTATTTT.